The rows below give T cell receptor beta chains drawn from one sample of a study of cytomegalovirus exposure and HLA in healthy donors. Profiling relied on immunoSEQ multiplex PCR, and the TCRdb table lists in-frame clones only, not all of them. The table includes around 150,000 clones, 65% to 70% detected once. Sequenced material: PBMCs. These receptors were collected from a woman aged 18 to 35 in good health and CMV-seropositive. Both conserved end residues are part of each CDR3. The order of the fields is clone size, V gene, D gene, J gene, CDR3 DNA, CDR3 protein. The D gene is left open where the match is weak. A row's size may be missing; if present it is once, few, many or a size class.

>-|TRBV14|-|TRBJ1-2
TGTGCCAGCAGCTCTCTGAAAACGGGGTTCGACGGCTACACCTTC
CASSSLKTGFDGYTF
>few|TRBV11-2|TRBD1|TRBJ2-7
TGTGCCAGCAGCTTAGTGGACAGGGTATTGTACTTC
CASSLVDRVLYF
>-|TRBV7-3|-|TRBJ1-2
TGTGCCAGCAGCTTAACTACTTACGAGAGGGGCTACACCTTC
CASSLTTYERGYTF
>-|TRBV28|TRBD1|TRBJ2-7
TGTGCCAGCAGTCGAGGACAGGGAAGGGACGAGCAGTACTTC
CASSRGQGRDEQYF
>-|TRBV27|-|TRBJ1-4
TGTGCCAGCCGTTATTCGGGGAATGAAAAACTGTTTTTT
CASRYSGNEKLFF
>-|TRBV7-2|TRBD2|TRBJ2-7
TGTGCCAGCAGCACAACTAGCGGGAGAGTCCACGAGCAGTACTTC
CASSTTSGRVHEQYF
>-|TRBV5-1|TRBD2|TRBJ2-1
TGCGCCAGCAGCGTGACACTAGCGGATGAGCAGTTCTTC
CASSVTLADEQFF
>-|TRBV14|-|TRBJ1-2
TGTGCCAGCAGCCAAAGTTACGGGAGACCACACAACTATGGCTACACCTTC
CASSQSYGRPHNYGYTF
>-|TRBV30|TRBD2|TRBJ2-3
TGTGCCTGGAGAACGCGGGGGGGCCGGATAAATACGCAGTATTTT
CAWRTRGGRINTQYF
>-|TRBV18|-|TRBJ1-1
TGTGCCAGCTCACCCAACAGGGCAGACACTGAAGCTTTCTTT
CASSPNRADTEAFF
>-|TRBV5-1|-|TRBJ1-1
TGCGCCAGCAGCTTGGCCGGGGAGAACACTGAAGCTTTCTTT
CASSLAGENTEAFF
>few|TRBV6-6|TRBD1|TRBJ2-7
TGTGCCAGCACGGGACAGGGGGAGATCTACGAGCAGTACTTC
CASTGQGEIYEQYF
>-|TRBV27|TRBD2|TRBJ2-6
TGTGCCAGCAGTCCTCGCCTACGGGGGGCTGGGGCCAACGTCCTGACTTTC
CASSPRLRGAGANVLTF
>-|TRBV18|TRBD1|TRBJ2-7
TGTGCCAGCTCACTAACAGGGGGCGACGAGCAGTACTTC
CASSLTGGDEQYF
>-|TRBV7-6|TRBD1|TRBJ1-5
TGTGCCAGCAGCCTCGGACAGGGGTTTGCGAGCAATCAGCCCCAGCATTTT
CASSLGQGFASNQPQHF
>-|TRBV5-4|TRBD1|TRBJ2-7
TGTGCCAGCAGCTCCCCACCCAACGTACAGGGGTACCACGAGCAGTACTTC
CASSSPPNVQGYHEQYF
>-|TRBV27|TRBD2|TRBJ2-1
TGTGCCAGCAGTTCAGCGGGGTCTTACAATGAGCAGTTCTTC
CASSSAGSYNEQFF
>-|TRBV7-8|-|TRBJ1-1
TGTGCCAGCAGCCACGGGGGGGTAGGCACTGAAGCTTTCTTT
CASSHGGVGTEAFF
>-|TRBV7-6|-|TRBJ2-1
TGTGCCAGCAGCCCCGCAGGGGAGCCGTCCTACAATGAGCAGTTCTTC
CASSPAGEPSYNEQFF
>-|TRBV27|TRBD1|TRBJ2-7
TGTGCCAGCTGTCCGACAGGGTCCTACGAGCAGTACTTC
CASCPTGSYEQYF
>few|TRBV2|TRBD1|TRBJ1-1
TGTGCCACCGAGGACAGGGGGCTGACTGAAGCTTTCTTT
CATEDRGLTEAFF
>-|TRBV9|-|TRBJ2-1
TGTGCCAGCAGCGTAGGTAGCAGTCCGAATGAGCAGTTCTTC
CASSVGSSPNEQFF
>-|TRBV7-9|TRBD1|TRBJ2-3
TGTTCCAGCAGCTACGGGACAGGAGGCTTCACAGATACGCAGTATTTT
CSSSYGTGGFTDTQYF
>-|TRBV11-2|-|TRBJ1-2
TGTGCCAGCAGCTCATTTTCCGGGGGACTTAACTATGGCTACACCTTC
CASSSFSGGLNYGYTF
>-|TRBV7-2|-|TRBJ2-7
TGTGCCAGCAGCTTAGTAGAGGGATCCTACGAGCAGTACTTC
CASSLVEGSYEQYF
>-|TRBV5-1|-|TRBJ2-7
TGCGCCAGCAGCTTGGCAAGGACAACAAACTACGAGCAGTACTTC
CASSLARTTNYEQYF
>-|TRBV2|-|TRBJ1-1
TGTGCCAGCAGAGAACGGGTGAACACTGAAGCTTTCTTT
CASRERVNTEAFF
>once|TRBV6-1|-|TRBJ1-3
TGTGCCAGCAGCAATACAGGGACTGGAAACACCATATATTTT
CASSNTGTGNTIYF
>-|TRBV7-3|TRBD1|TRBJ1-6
TGTGCCAGCAGCTTGGGGGACAGTAATTCACCCCTCCACTTT
CASSLGDSNSPLHF